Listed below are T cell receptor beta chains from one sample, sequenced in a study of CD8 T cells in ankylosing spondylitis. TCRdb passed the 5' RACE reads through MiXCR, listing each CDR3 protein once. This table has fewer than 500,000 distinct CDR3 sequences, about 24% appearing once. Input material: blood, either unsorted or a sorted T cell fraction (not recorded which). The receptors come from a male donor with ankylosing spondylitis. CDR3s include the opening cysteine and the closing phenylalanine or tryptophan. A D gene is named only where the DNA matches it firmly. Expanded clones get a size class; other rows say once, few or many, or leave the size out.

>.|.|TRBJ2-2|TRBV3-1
CASSQGTFTGELFF
TGTGCCAGCAGCCAGGGGACTTTTACCGGGGAGCTGTTTTTT
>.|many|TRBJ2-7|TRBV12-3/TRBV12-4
CASSGGPRDNYEQYF
TGTGCCAGCAGTGGGGGGCCCCGGGACAACTACGAGCAGTACTTC
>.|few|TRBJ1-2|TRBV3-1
CASSQKAGLAGYTF
TGTGCCAGCAGCCAGAAGGCGGGGTTGGCTGGCTACACCTTC
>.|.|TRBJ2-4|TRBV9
CASSVEFGIQYF
TGTGCCAGCAGCGTAGAATTCGGCATTCAGTACTTC
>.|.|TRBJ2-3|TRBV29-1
CSVGSGAITDTQYF
TGCAGCGTTGGTTCGGGGGCCATCACAGATACGCAGTATTTT
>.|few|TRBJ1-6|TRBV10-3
CAISDGGKGNSPLHF
TGTGCCATCAGTGACGGAGGCAAGGGGAATTCACCCCTCCACTTT
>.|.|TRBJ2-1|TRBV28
CASSWGKNEQFF
TGTGCCAGCAGTTGGGGAAAGAATGAGCAGTTCTTC
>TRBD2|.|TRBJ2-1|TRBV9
CASRSGGYNEQFF
TGTGCCAGCAGGTCGGGGGGCTACAATGAGCAGTTCTTC
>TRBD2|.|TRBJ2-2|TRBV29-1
CSGQREGTGELFF
TGCAGCGGACAGCGGGAGGGGACCGGGGAGCTGTTTTTT
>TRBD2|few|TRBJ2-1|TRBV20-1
CSARQRTSGNPYNEQFF
TGCAGTGCTAGACAAAGGACTAGCGGGAACCCCTACAATGAGCAGTTCTTC
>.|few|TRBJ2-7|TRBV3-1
CASSRLDYEQYF
TGTGCCAGCAGCCGACTAGACTACGAGCAGTACTTC
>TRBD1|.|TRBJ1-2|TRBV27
CASSLVGQGDYGYTF
TGTGCCAGCAGTTTAGTCGGGCAGGGGGACTATGGCTACACCTTC
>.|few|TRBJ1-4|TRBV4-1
CASSRLIREKLFF
TGCGCCAGCAGCCGACTCATTCGGGAAAAACTGTTTTTT
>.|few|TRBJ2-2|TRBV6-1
CASSTYQGYTGELFF
TGTGCCAGCAGTACCTACCAGGGTTACACCGGGGAGCTGTTTTTT
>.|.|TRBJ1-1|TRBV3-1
CASSQAAGANTEAFF
TGTGCCAGCAGCCAAGCAGCAGGGGCGAACACTGAAGCTTTCTTT
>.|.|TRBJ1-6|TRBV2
CASRGEQGGSPLHF
TGTGCCAGCAGAGGTGAACAGGGAGGTTCACCCCTCCACTTT
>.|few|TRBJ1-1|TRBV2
CASSPGTLARGNTEAFF
TGTGCCAGCAGTCCCGGGACCCTGGCAAGGGGGAACACTGAAGCTTTCTTT
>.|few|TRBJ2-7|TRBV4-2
CASSQAGYEQYF
TGTGCCAGCAGCCAAGCGGGATACGAGCAGTACTTC
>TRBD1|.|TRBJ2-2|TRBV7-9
CASTMNQGGGGELFF
TGTGCCAGCACCATGAACCAAGGGGGCGGCGGGGAGCTGTTTTTT
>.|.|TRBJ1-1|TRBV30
CACRVPRNTEAFF
TGTGCCTGTCGAGTCCCACGGAACACTGAAGCTTTCTTT
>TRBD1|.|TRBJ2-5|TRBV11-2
CASSPDGTEQETQYF
TGTGCCAGCAGCCCGGACGGGACAGAACAAGAGACCCAGTACTTC
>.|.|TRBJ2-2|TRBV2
CASSSVWEANTGELFF
TGTGCCAGCAGTTCCGTCTGGGAAGCGAACACCGGGGAGCTGTTTTTT
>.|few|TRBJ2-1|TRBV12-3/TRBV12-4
CASFMRGGPDYEQFF
TGTGCCAGTTTTATGAGGGGAGGCCCAGACTATGAGCAGTTCTTC
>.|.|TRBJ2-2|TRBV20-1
CSARKTRYTGELFF
TGCAGTGCTAGAAAAACGCGATACACCGGGGAGCTGTTTTTT
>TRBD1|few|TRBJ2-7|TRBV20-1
CSARPDRGYTYEQYF
TGCAGTGCTAGGCCGGACAGGGGCTATACCTACGAGCAGTACTTC
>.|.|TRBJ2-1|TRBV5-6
CASSSQGLIYNEQFF
TGTGCCAGCAGCTCCCAAGGACTAATCTACAATGAGCAGTTCTTC
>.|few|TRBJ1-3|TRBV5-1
CASSIGQTGNTIYF
TGCGCCAGCAGCATTGGACAGACCGGAAACACCATATATTTT
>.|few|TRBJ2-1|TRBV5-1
CASSPGPNNEQFF
TGCGCCAGCAGCCCGGGACCCAACAATGAGCAGTTCTTC
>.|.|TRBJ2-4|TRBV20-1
CSASPSFGKNIQYF
TGCAGTGCTAGCCCCTCCTTTGGCAAAAACATTCAGTACTTC
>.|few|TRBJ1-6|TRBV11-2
CASTRDRTRGNSPLHF
TGTGCCAGCACCCGAGACAGGACGCGTGGTAATTCACCCCTCCACTTT
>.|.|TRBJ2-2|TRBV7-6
CASSLVKTGFAGELFF
TGTGCCAGCAGCTTAGTCAAGACTGGGTTCGCCGGGGAGCTGTTTTTT
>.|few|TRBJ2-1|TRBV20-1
CSAPQFEVSPYNEQFF
TGCAGTGCTCCACAGTTTGAGGTATCACCCTACAATGAGCAGTTCTTC
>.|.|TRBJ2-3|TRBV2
CASTPLAPTVDTQYF
TGTGCCAGCACCCCCCTAGCACCGACGGTAGATACGCAGTATTTT
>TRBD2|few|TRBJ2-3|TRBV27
CASSPYGIRLADHTSTDTQYF
TGTGCCAGCAGTCCCTATGGGATCAGACTAGCGGACCACACTAGCACAGATACGCAGTATTTT
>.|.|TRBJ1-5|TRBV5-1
CASSLLRSGPNQPQHF
TGCGCCAGCAGCTTGTTGCGGTCAGGGCCTAATCAGCCCCAGCATTTT
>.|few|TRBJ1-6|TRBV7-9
CASSLDRGGNSPLHF
TGTGCCAGCAGCTTAGACAGAGGGGGAAATTCACCCCTCCACTTT
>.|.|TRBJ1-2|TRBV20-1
CSAIRWNYGYTF
TGCAGTGCTATTCGTTGGAACTATGGCTACACCTTC
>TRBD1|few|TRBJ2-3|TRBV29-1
CSVDTLRQGATDTQYF
TGCAGCGTAGATACCTTACGACAGGGGGCGACAGATACGCAGTATTTT
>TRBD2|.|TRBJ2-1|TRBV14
CASSLAGAVYNEQFF
TGTGCCAGCAGCCTCGCGGGAGCTGTCTACAATGAGCAGTTCTTC